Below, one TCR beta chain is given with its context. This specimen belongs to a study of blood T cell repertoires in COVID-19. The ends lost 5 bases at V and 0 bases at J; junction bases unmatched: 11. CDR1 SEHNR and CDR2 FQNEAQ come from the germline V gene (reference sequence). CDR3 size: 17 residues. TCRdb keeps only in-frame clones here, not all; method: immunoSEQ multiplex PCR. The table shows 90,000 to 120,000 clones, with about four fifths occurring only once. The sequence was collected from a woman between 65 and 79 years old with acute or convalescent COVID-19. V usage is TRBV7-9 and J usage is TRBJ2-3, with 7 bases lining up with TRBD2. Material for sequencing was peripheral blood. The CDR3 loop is CASSKAGSGLSTDTQYF. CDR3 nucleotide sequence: TGTGCCAGCAGCAAAGCGGGATCGGGACTAAGCACAGATACGCAGTATTTT.